This record concerns one T cell receptor (beta chain) sequence. Its antigen is still unknown. The sample comes from a study of T cells expressing NK-cell markers. Background on the study: Each TCR beta repertoire originated in sorted T cells that were CD3+CD56+NKG2C+, CD3+CD56+NKG2C- or CD3+CD56-NKG2C+.

No DNA is given; TCRdb re-called the 5' RACE reads and lists each CDR3 protein once. In total, the table holds under 600,000 distinct CDR3 sequences. Points from the study as a whole: Of the CD8+ T cell pool in more than 5 donors, roughly 1.0-7.0% was accounted for by dominant NKG2C+ clonotypes. It remained uncertain whether the expanded NKG2C+ T cell clones were specific for HCMV antigens. Among four donors, these clonotypes also ranked first in the CD3+CD56-NKG2C+ fraction.

The CDR3 spans 19 residues. Germline V lookup: CDR1 LGHNA, CDR2 YNFKEQ. V usage is TRBV4-2 and J usage is TRBJ2-3; with no DNA, the TCRdb D assignment of TRBD2 cannot be verified. The sequence was collected from a woman aged 45-65 years in good health. Sequenced: blood T cells: a sorted CD56 or NKG2C T cell subset, CD4+ or CD8+ T cells, or bulk PBMC T cells (not recorded which). The CDR3: CASSRHPGLAGGETDTQYF.